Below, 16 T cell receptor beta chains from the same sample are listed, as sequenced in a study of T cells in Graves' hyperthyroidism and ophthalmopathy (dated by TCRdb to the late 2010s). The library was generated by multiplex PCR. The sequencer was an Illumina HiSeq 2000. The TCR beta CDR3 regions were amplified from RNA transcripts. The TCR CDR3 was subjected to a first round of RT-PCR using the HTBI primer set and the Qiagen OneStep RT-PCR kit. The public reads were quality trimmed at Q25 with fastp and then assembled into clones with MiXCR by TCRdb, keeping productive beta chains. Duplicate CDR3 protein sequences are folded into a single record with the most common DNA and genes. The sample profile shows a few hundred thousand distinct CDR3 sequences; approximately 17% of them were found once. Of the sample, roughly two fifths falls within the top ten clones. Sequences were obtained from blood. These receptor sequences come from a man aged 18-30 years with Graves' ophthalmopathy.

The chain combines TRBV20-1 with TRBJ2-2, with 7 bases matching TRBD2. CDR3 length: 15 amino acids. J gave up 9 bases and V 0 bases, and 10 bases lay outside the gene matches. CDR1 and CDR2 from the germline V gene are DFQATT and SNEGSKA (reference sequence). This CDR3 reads CSARDIRTSPRELFF. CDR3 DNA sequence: TGCAGTGCTAGAGATATCCGGACTAGTCCCCGGGAGCTGTTTTTT.

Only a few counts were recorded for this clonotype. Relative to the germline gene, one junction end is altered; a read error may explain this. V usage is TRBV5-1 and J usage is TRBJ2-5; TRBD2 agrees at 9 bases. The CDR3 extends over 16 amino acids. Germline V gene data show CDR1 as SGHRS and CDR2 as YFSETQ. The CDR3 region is CASSVGGGAAQETQYF. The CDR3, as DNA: TGTGCCAGCAGCGTAGGCGGGGGGGCCGCACAAGAGACCCAGTACTTC.

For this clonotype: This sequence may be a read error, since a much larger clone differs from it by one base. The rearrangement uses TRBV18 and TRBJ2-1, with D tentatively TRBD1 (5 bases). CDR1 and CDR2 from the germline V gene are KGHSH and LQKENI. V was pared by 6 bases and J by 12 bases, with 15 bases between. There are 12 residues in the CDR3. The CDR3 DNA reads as TGTGCCAGCTCCCTGGGGCGGTGGACGCAGTTCTTC. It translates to CASSLGRWTQFF.

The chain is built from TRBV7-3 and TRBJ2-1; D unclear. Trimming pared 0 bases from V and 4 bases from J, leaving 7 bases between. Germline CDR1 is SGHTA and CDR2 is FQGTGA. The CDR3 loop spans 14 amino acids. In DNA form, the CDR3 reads TGTGCCAGCAGCTTAACCGCGGATTACAATGAGCAGTTCTTC. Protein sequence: CASSLTADYNEQFF.

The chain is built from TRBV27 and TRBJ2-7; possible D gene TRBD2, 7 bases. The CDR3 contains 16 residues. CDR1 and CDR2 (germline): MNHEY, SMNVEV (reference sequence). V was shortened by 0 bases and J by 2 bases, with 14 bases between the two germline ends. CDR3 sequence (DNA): TGTGCCAGCAGTTTATCTGTGGGGGGGGCCCCCTACGAGCAGTACTTC. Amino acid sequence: CASSLSVGGAPYEQYF.

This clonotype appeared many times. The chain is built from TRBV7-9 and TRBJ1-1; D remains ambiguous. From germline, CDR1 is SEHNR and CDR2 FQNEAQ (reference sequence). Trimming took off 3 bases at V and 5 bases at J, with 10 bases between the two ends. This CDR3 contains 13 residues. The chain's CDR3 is CASSLDPFTEAFF. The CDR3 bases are TGTGCCAGCAGCTTGGACCCTTTTACTGAAGCTTTCTTT. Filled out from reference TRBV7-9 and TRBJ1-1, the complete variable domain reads DTGVSQNPRHKITKRGQNVTFRCDPISEHNRLYWYRQTLGQGPEFLTYFQNEAQLEKSRLLSDRFSAERPKGSFSTLEIQRTEQGDSAMYLCASSLDPFTEAFFGQGTRLTVV.

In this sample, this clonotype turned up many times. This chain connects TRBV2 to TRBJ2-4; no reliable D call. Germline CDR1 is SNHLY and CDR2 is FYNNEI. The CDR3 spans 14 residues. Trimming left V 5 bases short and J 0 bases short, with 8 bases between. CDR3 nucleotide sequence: TGTGCCAGCAGTATACTGGAAGCCAAAAACATTCAGTACTTC. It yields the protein CASSILEAKNIQYF.

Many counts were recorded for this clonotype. This CDR3 reads CASSKANYGYTF. CDR3 nucleotide sequence: TGTGCCAGCAGTAAAGCTAACTATGGCTACACCTTC. The genes are TRBV28 and TRBJ1-2; D not resolved. V dropped 5 bases and J dropped 0 bases, with 4 bases sitting between them. CDR1 and CDR2 from the germline V gene are MDHEN and SYDVKM. The CDR3 totals 12 residues.

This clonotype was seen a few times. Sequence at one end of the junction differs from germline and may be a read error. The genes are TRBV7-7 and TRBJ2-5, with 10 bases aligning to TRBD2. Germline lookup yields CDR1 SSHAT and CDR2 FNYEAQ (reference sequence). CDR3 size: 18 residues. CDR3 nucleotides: TGTGCTAGCAGCTTATTAGGTCGAGCGGGGGGGCCGCAAGAGACCCAGTACTTC. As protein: CASSLLGRAGGPQETQYF.

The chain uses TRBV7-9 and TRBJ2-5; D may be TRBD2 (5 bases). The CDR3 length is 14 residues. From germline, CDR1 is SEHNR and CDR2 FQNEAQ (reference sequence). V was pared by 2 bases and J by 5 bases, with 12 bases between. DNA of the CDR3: TGTGCCAGCAGCTTAAGTGGTTGGGAGGAGACCCAGTACTTC. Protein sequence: CASSLSGWEETQYF.

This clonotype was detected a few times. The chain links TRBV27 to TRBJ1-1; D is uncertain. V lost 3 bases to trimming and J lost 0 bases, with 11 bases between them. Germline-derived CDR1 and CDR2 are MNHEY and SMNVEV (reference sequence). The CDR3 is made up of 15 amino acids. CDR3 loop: CASSLGLPMNTEAFF. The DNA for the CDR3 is TGTGCCAGCAGTTTGGGTTTACCGATGAACACTGAAGCTTTCTTT.

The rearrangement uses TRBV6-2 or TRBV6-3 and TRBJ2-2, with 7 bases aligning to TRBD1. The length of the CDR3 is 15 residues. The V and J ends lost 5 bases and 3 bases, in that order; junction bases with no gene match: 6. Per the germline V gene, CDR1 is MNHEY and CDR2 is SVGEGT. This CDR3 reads CASSGTGVYTGELFF. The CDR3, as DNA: TGTGCCAGCAGTGGAACAGGGGTCTACACCGGGGAGCTGTTTTTT.

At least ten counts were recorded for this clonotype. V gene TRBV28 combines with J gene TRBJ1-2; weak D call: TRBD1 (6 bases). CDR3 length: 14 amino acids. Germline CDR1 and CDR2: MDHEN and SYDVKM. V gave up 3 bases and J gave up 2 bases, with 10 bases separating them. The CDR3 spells CASSLGALNYGYTF. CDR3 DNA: TGTGCCAGCAGTTTGGGGGCGCTCAACTATGGCTACACCTTC.

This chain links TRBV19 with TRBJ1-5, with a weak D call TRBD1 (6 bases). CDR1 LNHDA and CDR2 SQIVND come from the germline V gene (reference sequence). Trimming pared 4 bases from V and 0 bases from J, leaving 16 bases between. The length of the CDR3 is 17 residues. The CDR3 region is CASSRRGTSDSNQPQHF. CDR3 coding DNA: TGTGCCAGTAGTAGAAGGGGGACTTCAGATAGCAATCAGCCCCAGCATTTT.

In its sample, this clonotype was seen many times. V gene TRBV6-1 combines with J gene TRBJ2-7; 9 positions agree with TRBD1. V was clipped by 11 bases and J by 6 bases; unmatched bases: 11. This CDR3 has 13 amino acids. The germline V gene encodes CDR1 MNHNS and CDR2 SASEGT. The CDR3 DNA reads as TGTGCCTCTCCTTCGACAGGGGGAGGCGAGCAGTACTTC. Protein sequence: CASPSTGGGEQYF.

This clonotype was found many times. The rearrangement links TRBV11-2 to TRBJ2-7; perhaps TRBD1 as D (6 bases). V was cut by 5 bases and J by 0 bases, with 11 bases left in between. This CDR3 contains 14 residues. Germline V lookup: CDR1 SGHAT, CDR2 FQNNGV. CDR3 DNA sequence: TGTGCCAGCAGCCATAGGACAGTCTCCTACGAGCAGTACTTC. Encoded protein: CASSHRTVSYEQYF.